This T cell receptor (beta chain) derives from a study of T cell repertoires in cytomegalovirus infection. Study information: Both recently identified HLA-C-restricted and well-studied HLA-B-restricted CMV epitopes were used in the study. Both CMV infection and a matching HLA type were indicated by public TCR beta signatures. Study observations and caveats: The ex vivo response was dominated by HLA-C-restricted CMV-specific TCR beta clonotypes. Pooled public TCR beta family frequency picked out CMV carriers with the relevant HLA.

This clonotype has more than one count but fewer than ten. Antigen: not known. TCRdb used MiXCR to reprocess the reads, holding one entry per CDR3 protein. Altogether 650,000 to 850,000 distinct CDR3 sequences are present, 25% to 35% being singletons, with the ten largest covering over 10%. This receptor was identified in a human donor in good health (CMV status not recorded). Some clones in this sample may be carry-over from other donors' samples. The source was cultured CD8+ T cells from PBMCs, collected from culture after CMV antigen stimulation.

This CDR3 reads CASSTYSYEQYF. CDR3 in DNA: TGTGCCAGCAGTACATACTCCTACGAGCAGTACTTC. The rearrangement links TRBV6-8 to TRBJ2-7; D call uncertain. The V gene's germline CDR1 is MNHGY and CDR2 SAAAGT. Trimming took off 5 bases at V and 0 bases at J, with 5 bases between the two ends. This CDR3 is built from 12 residues.